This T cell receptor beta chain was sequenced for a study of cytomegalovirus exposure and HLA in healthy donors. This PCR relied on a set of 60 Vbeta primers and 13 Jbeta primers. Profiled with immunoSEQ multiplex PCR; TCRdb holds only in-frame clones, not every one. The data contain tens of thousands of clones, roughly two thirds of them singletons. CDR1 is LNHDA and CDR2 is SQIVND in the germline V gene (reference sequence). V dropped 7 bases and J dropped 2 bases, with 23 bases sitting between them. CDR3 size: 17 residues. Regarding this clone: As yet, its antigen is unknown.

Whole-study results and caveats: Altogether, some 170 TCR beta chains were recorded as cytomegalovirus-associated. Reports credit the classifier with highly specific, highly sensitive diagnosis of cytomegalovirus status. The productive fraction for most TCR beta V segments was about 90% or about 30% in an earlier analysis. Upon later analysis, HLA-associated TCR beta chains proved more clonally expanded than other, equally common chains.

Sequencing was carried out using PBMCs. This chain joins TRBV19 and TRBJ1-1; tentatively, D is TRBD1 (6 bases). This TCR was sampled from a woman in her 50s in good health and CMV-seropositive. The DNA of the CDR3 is TGTGCCAGTATTTCTTCACCCGGGACAAGGATAAACACTGAAGCTTTCTTT. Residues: CASISSPGTRINTEAFF.